Listed here are 7 T cell receptor beta chains from one sample, sequenced in a study of T cell repertoires in cytomegalovirus infection. TCRdb reprocessed the reads via MiXCR and lists one record per CDR3 protein. The sample comprises some 150,000 distinct CDR3 sequences, less than 25% of which are singletons, and 9.5% to 12% rests with the top ten. Source material: PBMCs. The receptors here all came from a human donor in good health (CMV status not recorded). Some clones in this sample may be carry-over from other donors' samples.

This clonotype has just a few counts. The J gene is TRBJ1-5, the V gene TRBV11-2; 9 positions match TRBD1. The CDR3 is made up of 15 amino acids. V shed 0 bases and J 6 bases; nucleotides not matched to a gene: 3. In germline, CDR1 is SGHAT, CDR2 FQNNGV. The CDR3, as DNA: TGTGCCAGCAGCTTAGACCGACAGGGGGGTCAGCCCCAGCATTTT. Translation: CASSLDRQGGQPQHF.

This sequence joins TRBV6-4 and TRBJ2-4, with D tentatively TRBD1 (6 bases). V was pared by 2 bases and J by 0 bases, with 11 bases between. This CDR3 spans 16 amino acids. Per the germline V gene, CDR1 is MRHNA and CDR2 is SNTAGT. The CDR3 region is CASSDDRKTAKNIQYF. The CDR3 DNA reads TGTGCCAGCAGTGACGACAGGAAAACAGCCAAAAACATTCAGTACTTC.

This clonotype has a handful of counts. The chain employs TRBV7-3 and TRBJ2-5; a weak D match, TRBD1 (5 bases). The CDR3 is made up of 13 amino acids. V was clipped by 1 base and J by 3 bases, with 6 bases between them. The V gene's germline CDR1 is SGHTA and CDR2 FQGTGA. CDR3 bases: TGTGCCAGCAGCTTAAGACAGAAAGAGACCCAGTACTTC. Translated, it gives CASSLRQKETQYF.

The V and J genes are TRBV19 and TRBJ2-2, with 7 bases matching TRBD2. Germline lookup yields CDR1 LNHDA and CDR2 SQIVND (reference sequence). Trimming at V came to 3 bases and at J to 1 base, leaving 11 bases not matched to a gene. The CDR3 has 18 residues. The CDR3 region has the DNA TGTGCCAGTAGTATGGTGCGGGTAGCGGGTTTGAACACCGGGGAGCTGTTTTTT. The encoded protein is CASSMVRVAGLNTGELFF.

This clonotype was picked up a small number of times. The rearrangement links TRBV12-3 or TRBV12-4 to TRBJ1-2; D is possibly TRBD1 (5 bases). This CDR3 contains 15 residues. Trimming took 5 bases from V and 4 from J, leaving 17 bases between them. The CDR3, as DNA: TGTGCCAGCAGTCTCCCGGCACAGGACGGCTATGGCTACACCTTC. This gives the protein CASSLPAQDGYGYTF.

Turning to this clonotype: A much larger clone lies a single base off, so this may be a read error. The chain uses TRBV7-2 and TRBJ2-3; 12 nucleotides agree with TRBD2. The germline V gene has CDR1 SGHTA and CDR2 FQGNSA. This CDR3 region has 16 residues. CDR3 DNA: TGTGGCAGCAGCCGACTAGCGGGGGCCCTCACAGATACGCAGTATTTT. As protein: CGSSRLAGALTDTQYF.

This clonotype was seen a handful of times. CDR3 coding DNA: TGCAGCGTTGGGACAGGGAAGGACAATCAGCCCCAGCATTTT. Translated, it gives CSVGTGKDNQPQHF. This chain connects TRBV29-1 to TRBJ1-5; 8 nucleotides line up with TRBD1. This CDR3 contains 14 residues. From germline, CDR1 is SQVTM and CDR2 ANQGSEA. Trimming removed 4 bases from V and 3 bases from J; junction bases left unmatched: 5.